These 9 T cell receptor beta chains originate from one sample sequenced in a study of blood T cell repertoires in COVID-19. This table comes from immunoSEQ multiplex PCR, and its TCRdb copy is limited to in-frame clones, with some not included. The sample contains some 25,000 clones, 80% to 95% of which appear only once. Sequencing input: peripheral blood. These receptor sequences come from a human donor in a cohort sampled during active COVID-19.

The gene calls are TRBV4-2 and TRBJ2-4; TRBD1 matches at 10 bases. The CDR3 consists of 16 residues. Germline CDR1 and CDR2: LGHNA and YNFKEQ. V lost 4 bases and J lost 5; bases outside the gene matches: 8. The chain's CDR3 is CASSPVGTGDQNIQYF. CDR3 nucleotides: TGTGCCAGCAGCCCCGTCGGGACAGGGGACCAAAACATTCAGTACTTC.

This chain connects TRBV24-1 to TRBJ2-1, with 15 bases fitting TRBD2. CDR3 length: 15 residues. Germline V lookup: CDR1 KGHDR, CDR2 SFDVKD. V trimming: 7 bases; J trimming: 10 bases; junction bases outside the gene matches: 7. Here the CDR3 reads CATSPPGTSGGEQFF. The CDR3 region has the DNA TGTGCCACCAGCCCGCCCGGGACTAGCGGGGGGGAGCAGTTCTTC.

The J gene is TRBJ1-2, the V gene TRBV19, with 8 bases aligning to TRBD1. Germline values: CDR1 LNHDA, CDR2 SQIVND (reference sequence). The junction had 9 bases not matched to a gene; V was cut back by 2 bases and J by 4 bases. The CDR3 contains 16 residues. The CDR3 is CASSIKGAGGSYGYTF. CDR3 nucleotides: TGTGCCAGTAGTATAAAGGGCGCAGGGGGCTCCTATGGCTACACCTTC. Based on the CDR3 plus reference TRBV19 and TRBJ1-2, the full variable domain is DGGITQSPKYLFRKEGQNVTLSCEQNLNHDAMYWYRQDPGQGLRLIYYSQIVNDFQKGDIAEGYSVSREKKESFPLTVTSAQKNPTAFYLCASSIKGAGGSYGYTFGSGTRLTVV.

This clone was seen more than once but under ten times. The chain links TRBV19 to TRBJ1-5, with D perhaps TRBD1 (5 bases). Germline V CDR1 and CDR2: LNHDA, SQIVND (reference sequence). This CDR3 contains 13 residues. Trimming took 5 bases from V and 5 from J, leaving 10 bases between them. CDR3 sequence reads: CASSRGGDQPQHF. The DNA for the CDR3 is TGTGCCAGTAGTCGGGGCGGGGATCAGCCCCAGCATTTT.

This sequence joins TRBV28 and TRBJ1-4, with unresolved D. The CDR3 totals 13 residues. The V gene's germline CDR1 is MDHEN and CDR2 SYDVKM. V was clipped by 5 bases and J by 6 bases, with 10 bases between them. CDR3 DNA: TGTGCCAGCAGTCGCCCCGGGGATGAAAAACTGTTTTTT. Translating it yields CASSRPGDEKLFF.

The genes are TRBV10-1 and TRBJ2-1; D is ambiguous. CDR3 length equals 13 residues. Trimming removed 4 bases at V and 6 bases at J, with 10 bases between. Germline CDR1 reads WNHNN; CDR2 reads SYGVQD (reference sequence). The CDR3 sequence is CASSGAIFNEQFF. The CDR3 bases are TGCGCCAGCAGTGGGGCTATCTTCAATGAGCAGTTCTTC.

This sequence joins TRBV29-1 and TRBJ2-2, with 16 bases that match TRBD2. The V gene's germline CDR1 is SQVTM and CDR2 ANQGSEA. The CDR3 spans 17 residues. V lost 7 bases, J lost 4 bases, and 9 bases stayed unmatched. CDR3 loop: CSAAGLAGGPGTGELFF. The CDR3 DNA reads TGCAGCGCCGCGGGACTAGCGGGAGGGCCGGGCACCGGGGAGCTGTTTTTT.

This chain links TRBV2 with TRBJ2-1; D perhaps matches TRBD1 (6 bases). Germline V gene lookup returns CDR1 SNHLY and CDR2 FYNNEI. The CDR3 has 13 residues. Trimming removed 7 bases from V and 3 bases from J, with 10 bases in between. The CDR3 spells CASTQDSYNEQFF. DNA of the CDR3: TGTGCCAGCACCCAGGACAGCTACAATGAGCAGTTCTTC.

The V call is TRBV13, the J call TRBJ2-5; 8 bases are a match to TRBD2. There are 15 residues in the CDR3. Germline CDR1 and CDR2: PRHDT and FYEKMQ (reference sequence). Trimming took 5 bases from V and 5 from J; bases not matched to a gene: 10. The CDR3 DNA reads TGTGCCAGCAGCATCCGACCGGGAGGGGGGGAGACCCAGTACTTC. Residues: CASSIRPGGGETQYF.